This passage covers 27 T cell receptor beta chains from one sample sequenced in a study of PD-1 blockade in classical Hodgkin lymphoma. The time point is: cycle 4 day 1 (C4D1), after more than five weeks of nivolumab. All the patients suffered relapse after autologous stem cell transplantation, and brentuximab vedotin exposure differed. The protocol was immunoSEQ multiplex PCR, while the TCRdb copy is restricted to in-frame clones and leaves out a portion. This sample has 25,000 to 35,000 clones, with 72% found just once. Sequences were derived from peripheral blood mononuclear cells (PBMCs), sampled before the fourth cycle of nivolumab. The receptors stem from a human donor with classical Hodgkin lymphoma.

By proportion, this clone is medium-sized. J is TRBJ2-7 and V is TRBV12-5; 8 bases line up with TRBD2. CDR1 and CDR2 (germline): LGHNT, FRNRAP. The CDR3 spans 15 residues. The junction had 7 bases not matched to a gene; V was cut back by 3 bases and J by 3 bases. CDR3 residues: CASGFPLRGGYEQYF. For the CDR3, the DNA is TGTGCTAGTGGTTTCCCCTTACGGGGGGGCTACGAGCAGTACTTC.

This clone appeared a few times. The chain uses TRBV13 and TRBJ2-5; TRBD2 matches 11 bases. Trimming at V came to 5 bases and at J to 1 base, leaving 6 bases not matched to a gene. This CDR3 comprises 16 residues. CDR1 is PRHDT and CDR2 is FYEKMQ in the germline V gene (reference sequence). The CDR3 DNA is TGTGCCAGCAGCCCCGGGACTAGCGGCTTCCAAGAGACCCAGTACTTC. It translates to CASSPGTSGFQETQYF.

Only a few counts were recorded for this clone. V usage is TRBV4-1 and J usage is TRBJ1-1; D gene unclear. The V gene's germline CDR1 is MGHRA and CDR2 YSYEKL. V was cut by 5 bases and J by 0 bases, with 10 bases left in between. The length of the CDR3 is 14 residues. CDR3 sequence reads: CASSAPALNTEAFF. DNA of the CDR3: TGCGCCAGCAGCGCCCCAGCTTTGAACACTGAAGCTTTCTTT.

This clone was detected once. The rearrangement uses TRBV20-1 and TRBJ2-4; the D is unclear. This CDR3 is 11 amino acids long. Germline assignment: CDR1 DFQATT and CDR2 SNEGSKA (reference sequence). V lost 4 bases, J lost 11 bases, and 12 bases lay in between. CDR3 region: CSATLDGVQYF. As DNA, the CDR3 is TGCAGTGCTACGTTGGATGGGGTTCAGTACTTC.

The chain combines TRBV6-6 with TRBJ1-1, with D tentatively TRBD1 (5 bases). Germline lookup yields CDR1 MNHNY and CDR2 SVGAGI (reference sequence). Trimming removed 4 bases from V and 4 bases from J, with 16 bases in between. CDR3 length: 15 residues. CDR3 coding DNA: TGTGCCAGCAGTTCCCGGGCGGGACGAGGCACTGAAGCTTTCTTT. Its translation is CASSSRAGRGTEAFF.

The chain combines TRBV15 with TRBJ2-3; 12 bases line up with TRBD2. V lost 1 base, J lost 5 bases, and 10 bases stayed unmatched. The CDR3 extends over 18 amino acids. Germline CDR1 is LNHNV and CDR2 is YYDKDF (reference sequence). The CDR3 loop is CATSRGASGGAGVDTQYF. As DNA, the CDR3 is TGTGCCACCAGCAGAGGAGCTAGCGGGGGGGCAGGTGTAGATACGCAGTATTTT.

V usage is TRBV11-2 and J usage is TRBJ1-2, with 9 bases that match TRBD1. The CDR3 totals 12 residues. The germline CDR1 and CDR2 sequences are SGHAT and FQNNGV. Trimming took 6 bases from V and 8 from J; bases not matched to a gene: 4. The CDR3 sequence is CASSWDRDGYTF. The CDR3 region has the DNA TGTGCCAGCAGTTGGGACAGGGACGGCTACACCTTC. The entire variable domain, with the rest obtained from reference TRBV11-2 and TRBJ1-2, is as follows: EAGVAQSPRYKIIEKRQSVAFWCNPISGHATLYWYQQILGQGPKLLIQFQNNGVVDDSQLPKDRFSAERLKGVDSTLKIQPAKLEDSAVYLCASSWDRDGYTFGSGTRLTVV.

V is TRBV4-3 and J is TRBJ1-1; 10 bases agree with TRBD1. Germline lookup yields CDR1 LGHNA and CDR2 YSLEER. The CDR3 runs to 15 residues. After removal of 2 bases from V and 7 bases from J, the junction contained 7 bases not matched to a gene. CDR3 nucleotide sequence: TGCGCCAGCAGCCAATCGGGACAGGGGTTTAGTGAAGCTTTCTTT. Amino acid sequence: CASSQSGQGFSEAFF.

This clone has just a few counts. The chain uses TRBV5-6 and TRBJ1-5; D not resolved. Germline CDR1 is SGHDT and CDR2 is YYEEEE. The CDR3 contains 13 residues. V was shortened by 0 bases and J by 6 bases, with 7 bases between the two germline ends. The DNA for the CDR3 is TGTGCCAGCAGCTTGGGGGGAGGTCAGCCCCAGCATTTT. Its translation: CASSLGGGQPQHF.

The chain has TRBV7-9 and TRBJ1-1, with D unclear. The CDR3 totals 13 residues. From germline, CDR1 is SEHNR and CDR2 FQNEAQ (reference sequence). Trimming cost V 5 bases and J 1 base, with 8 bases left between them. This chain's CDR3 is CASSPYGNTEAFF. CDR3 DNA sequence: TGTGCCAGCAGCCCATACGGGAACACTGAAGCTTTCTTT.

This clone was recorded a few times. V gene TRBV25-1 combines with J gene TRBJ2-1, with D perhaps being TRBD1 or TRBD2 (5 bases each). Germline V gene lookup returns CDR1 MGHDK and CDR2 SYGVNS. The CDR3 runs to 16 residues. Trimming removed 3 bases from V and 4 bases from J, with 16 bases in between. The CDR3 DNA reads TGTGCCAGCAGTGAGATCGGACTCGACAGATACAATGAGCAGTTCTTC. This encodes CASSEIGLDRYNEQFF.

This clone turned up a few times. This sequence joins TRBV5-4 and TRBJ2-5; 9 positions match TRBD1. The CDR3 is made up of 15 amino acids. Germline assignment: CDR1 SGHNT and CDR2 YYREEE (reference sequence). After removal of 2 bases from V and 5 bases from J, the junction contained 7 bases not matched to a gene. CDR3 loop: CASSLRDRVVETQYF. The CDR3, as DNA: TGTGCCAGCAGCTTAAGGGACAGGGTTGTGGAGACCCAGTACTTC. The full variable domain, completed using reference TRBV5-4 and TRBJ2-5, is ETGVTQSPTHLIKTRGQQVTLRCSSQSGHNTVSWYQQALGQGPQFIFQYYREEENGRGNFPPRFSGLQFPNYSSELNVNALELDDSALYLCASSLRDRVVETQYFGPGTRLLVL.

This clone has more than one count but fewer than ten. The chain is built from TRBV10-3 and TRBJ2-3; the match to TRBD2 covers 10 bases. Trimming removed 2 bases from V and 3 bases from J; junction bases left unmatched: 11. This CDR3 region has 18 residues. The V gene's germline CDR1 is ENHRY and CDR2 SYGVKD. The CDR3 is CAISEEGKRAGGTDTQYF. The DNA for the CDR3 is TGTGCCATCAGTGAGGAAGGCAAGCGAGCGGGGGGGACAGATACGCAGTATTTT.

The chain carries TRBV5-4 and TRBJ2-3; 7 bases are a match to TRBD1. The CDR3 runs to 16 residues. From germline, CDR1 is SGHNT and CDR2 YYREEE (reference sequence). Trimming cost V 5 bases and J 4 bases; bases outside gene matches: 13. CDR3 region: CASRFGQGVGADTQYF. The CDR3 DNA reads TGTGCCAGCAGGTTCGGCCAGGGGGTCGGAGCAGATACGCAGTATTTT.

V and J are TRBV6-5 and TRBJ2-2, with 11 bases identical to TRBD1. V shed 6 bases, J shed 6 bases, and the junction held 6 bases outside the gene matches. This CDR3 is 15 amino acids long. Germline V CDR1 and CDR2: MNHEY, SVGAGI. The CDR3 DNA sequence: TGTGCCAGCAGGATGGGGACAGGGGGTCCCGGGGAGCTGTTTTTT. Encoded protein: CASRMGTGGPGELFF.

The genes are TRBV5-8 and TRBJ2-7; no definite D call. The CDR3 loop spans 12 amino acids. Looked up from germline, CDR1 is SGHTS and CDR2 is YDEGEE. Trimming removed 1 base from V and 3 bases from J, with 5 bases in between. The CDR3 region is CASSLQIYEQYF. The DNA for the CDR3 is TGTGCCAGCAGCTTGCAGATCTACGAGCAGTACTTC. The entire variable domain, with the rest obtained from reference TRBV5-8 and TRBJ2-7, is as follows: EAGVTQSPTHLIKTRGQQATLRCSPISGHTSVYWYQQALGLGLQFLLWYDEGEERNRGNFPPRFSGRQFPNYSSELNVNALELEDSALYLCASSLQIYEQYFGPGTRLTVT.

The genes are TRBV28 and TRBJ1-5, with 11 bases that match TRBD1. Germline lookup yields CDR1 MDHEN and CDR2 SYDVKM. There are 14 residues in the CDR3. The V and J ends lost 5 bases and 6 bases, in that order; junction bases with no gene match: 3. The CDR3 coding sequence is TGTGCCAGCAGTATGGACAGGGGGCCTCAGCCCCAGCATTTT. Amino acids: CASSMDRGPQPQHF.

V is TRBV10-3 and J is TRBJ2-7; perhaps TRBD1 as D (7 bases). V gave up 4 bases and J gave up 1 base, with 11 bases separating them. Germline V CDR1 and CDR2: ENHRY, SYGVKD. This CDR3 has 14 residues. DNA for the CDR3: TGTGCCATCAGTGGGAGGGACAGATCCTACGAGCAGTACTTC. Translated: CAISGRDRSYEQYF.

The chain links TRBV2 to TRBJ1-6; no clear D gene. The V gene lost 1 base and the J gene lost 9 bases, with 4 bases spanning the gap. The V gene's germline CDR1 is SNHLY and CDR2 FYNNEI. The CDR3 spans 12 residues. CDR3 in DNA: TGTGCCAGCAGTGAAGGGATTTCACCCCTCCACTTT. Its translation is CASSEGISPLHF.

The chain recombines TRBV6-5 with TRBJ2-3; maybe TRBD2 (6 bases). CDR1 is MNHEY and CDR2 is SVGAGI in the germline V gene. V lost 2 bases and J lost 6, with 12 bases in between. The CDR3 is 14 amino acids. The CDR3: CASSYGGTWDTQYF. Written as DNA, the CDR3 is TGTGCCAGCAGTTACGGTGGGACTTGGGATACGCAGTATTTT.

This clone rates as medium-sized. The chain combines TRBV7-3 with TRBJ2-1; D possibly corresponds to TRBD2 (5 bases). The CDR3 sequence is 15 residues long. Germline assignment: CDR1 SGHTA and CDR2 FQGTGA. V lost 4 bases, J lost 5 bases, and 15 bases lay in between. The chain's CDR3 is CASSSRGLANNEQFF. As DNA, the CDR3 is TGTGCCAGCAGCTCCCGAGGACTGGCAAACAATGAGCAGTTCTTC.

The chain links TRBV7-8 to TRBJ1-1; D not resolved. The germline CDR1 and CDR2 sequences are SGHVS and FQNEAQ. Trimming pared 1 base from V and 6 bases from J, leaving 12 bases between. The CDR3 loop spans 14 amino acids. The CDR3 reads CASSLEMRAAEAFF. Written as DNA, the CDR3 is TGTGCCAGCAGCTTAGAAATGCGGGCAGCTGAAGCTTTCTTT.

The chain uses TRBV7-9 and TRBJ1-5; D is uncertain. The germline V gene has CDR1 SEHNR and CDR2 FQNEAQ (reference sequence). Trimming pared 5 bases from V and 6 bases from J, leaving 11 bases between. The length of the CDR3 is 13 residues. This chain's CDR3 is CASSPSLGQPQHF. CDR3 nucleotide sequence: TGTGCCAGCAGCCCTTCCTTGGGTCAGCCCCAGCATTTT. Using reference TRBV7-9 and TRBJ1-5 for the parts outside the CDR3, the full variable domain is DTGVSQNPRHKITKRGQNVTFRCDPISEHNRLYWYRQTLGQGPEFLTYFQNEAQLEKSRLLSDRFSAERPKGSFSTLEIQRTEQGDSAMYLCASSPSLGQPQHFGDGTRLSIL.

The gene calls are TRBV4-3 and TRBJ2-3; D is possibly TRBD1 or TRBD2 (5 bases each). V lost 0 bases to trimming and J lost 3 bases, with 19 bases between them. The CDR3 loop spans 18 amino acids. From germline, CDR1 is LGHNA and CDR2 YSLEER. In nucleotides, the CDR3 is TGCGCCAGCAGCCAAGATAGCCTAGAGGGACCCTATACAGATACGCAGTATTTT. Protein product: CASSQDSLEGPYTDTQYF.

The V and J genes are TRBV30 and TRBJ2-7; 10 bases are shared with TRBD1. This CDR3 comprises 17 residues. The trim removed 1 base at V and 1 base at J, leaving 10 bases unmatched. The germline V gene encodes CDR1 GTSNPN and CDR2 SVGIG (reference sequence). CDR3 region: CAWSGGYRDRGSYEQYF. CDR3 DNA sequence: TGTGCCTGGAGTGGGGGGTATCGGGACAGGGGATCCTACGAGCAGTACTTC.

This clone was seen more than once but under ten times. The rearrangement links TRBV6-5 to TRBJ1-1, with 7 bases lining up with TRBD1. J gave up 1 base and V 0 bases, and 2 bases lay outside the gene matches. There are 15 residues in the CDR3. Germline loops: CDR1 MNHEY, CDR2 SVGAGI. DNA of the CDR3: TGTGCCAGCAGTTACTCGAACAGGGGGAACACTGAAGCTTTCTTT. Amino acid sequence: CASSYSNRGNTEAFF.

The V call is TRBV4-2, the J call TRBJ2-7, with TRBD2 matching 10 bases. This CDR3 has 15 residues. Germline V gene data show CDR1 as LGHNA and CDR2 as YNFKEQ. V was clipped by 0 bases and J by 7 bases; unmatched bases: 6. The CDR3 here is CASSQELAGVSEQYF. The CDR3 region has the DNA TGTGCCAGCAGCCAAGAGCTAGCGGGGGTCAGTGAGCAGTACTTC.